Listed here are 28 T cell receptor beta chains from one sample, sequenced in a study of T cell responses to AZD1222 COVID-19 vaccine (dated by TCRdb to the early 2020s). Explained via the paper, the time point label denotes: about 28 days (+/-7) after the second vaccine dose. The library came from the immunoSEQ multiplex PCR assay. TCRdb limited this immuneACCESS table to in-frame rearrangements with V and J called. A share of clones is missing; checked studies link under half to unresolved V genes, and the rest is unexplained. This sample holds under 120,000 clones; roughly 87% were observed only once. 2% to 3% of the sample goes to the ten largest clones. This specimen consisted of peripheral blood, obtained 28 days after the second AZD1222 dose. The source is an adult who received the AZD1222 COVID-19 vaccine.

The table lists this clone with a few counts. The V call is TRBV28, the J call TRBJ2-2; D is unclear. CDR3 size: 13 residues. Germline V gene lookup returns CDR1 MDHEN and CDR2 SYDVKM. V lost 7 bases and J 1 base, leaving 7 bases between the germline ends. The CDR3 reads CASKKLNTGELFF. The CDR3 DNA sequence: TGTGCCAGCAAGAAACTGAACACCGGGGAGCTGTTTTTT.

This chain joins TRBV28 and TRBJ2-2, with 8 bases identical to TRBD2. With V trimmed by 3 bases and J by 5 bases, 8 bases remained unmatched. Germline values: CDR1 MDHEN, CDR2 SYDVKM. This CDR3 has 16 residues. CDR3 sequence reads: CASSLGGLVRTGELFF. The CDR3 nucleotides are TGTGCCAGCAGTTTGGGGGGACTAGTTCGGACCGGGGAGCTGTTTTTT.

This rearrangement joins TRBV5-4 to TRBJ2-2, with D possibly TRBD2 on 6 matching bases. CDR1 is SGHNT and CDR2 is YYREEE in the germline V gene (reference sequence). Between the trimmed V and J ends, which lost 4 bases and 4 bases, there was a span of 14 bases. The CDR3 sequence is 15 residues long. This chain's CDR3 is CASSRRAGFTGELFF. Here the CDR3 DNA reads TGTGCCAGCAGCCGGCGGGCGGGGTTCACCGGGGAGCTGTTTTTT.

This chain's CDR3 is CASSLGLAATGELFF. In DNA form, the CDR3 reads TGTGCCAGCAGCTTGGGACTAGCAGCCACCGGGGAGCTGTTTTTT. This sequence joins TRBV5-6 and TRBJ2-2; 7 bases align to TRBD2. J was trimmed by 4 bases and V by 0 bases; bases with no gene match: 3. The CDR3 loop spans 15 amino acids. CDR1 and CDR2 from the germline V gene are SGHDT and YYEEEE.

The chain combines TRBV5-1 with TRBJ2-1; TRBD2 matches 9 bases. CDR1 and CDR2 (germline): SGHRS, YFSETQ. The CDR3 consists of 16 residues. V gave up 0 bases and J gave up 2 bases; unmatched junction bases: 3. CDR3 nucleotides: TGCGCCAGCAGCTTGGGTCTAGCGGGAACCTACAATGAGCAGTTCTTC. As protein: CASSLGLAGTYNEQFF. Full variable domain (missing parts from reference TRBV5-1 and TRBJ2-1): KAGVTQTPRYLIKTRGQQVTLSCSPISGHRSVSWYQQTPGQGLQFLFEYFSETQRNKGNFPGRFSGRQFSNSRSEMNVSTLELGDSALYLCASSLGLAGTYNEQFFGPGTRLTVL.

The rearrangement uses TRBV19 and TRBJ1-2, with D possibly matching TRBD1 (5 bases). The CDR3 length is 16 residues. CDR1 is LNHDA and CDR2 is SQIVND in the germline V gene (reference sequence). V shed 5 bases and J shed 0 bases, with 16 bases lying between them. CDR3 nucleotides: TGTGCCAGTAGTCTTGTCCGGGACGGAACTAACTATGGCTACACCTTC. As protein: CASSLVRDGTNYGYTF. Variable domain in full (rest from reference TRBV19 and TRBJ1-2): DGGITQSPKYLFRKEGQNVTLSCEQNLNHDAMYWYRQDPGQGLRLIYYSQIVNDFQKGDIAEGYSVSREKKESFPLTVTSAQKNPTAFYLCASSLVRDGTNYGYTFGSGTRLTVV.

This chain links TRBV19 with TRBJ1-4; D possibly corresponds to TRBD1 (5 bases). CDR3 length: 15 amino acids. Trimming removed 1 base at V and 3 bases at J, with 9 bases between. CDR1 is LNHDA, CDR2 SQIVND, per germline (reference sequence). Here the CDR3 DNA reads TGTGCCAGTAGTATAGCAGGGTTGGCTAATGAAAAACTGTTTTTT. Translated, it gives CASSIAGLANEKLFF.

The genes are TRBV7-3 and TRBJ2-1; TRBD1 is a possible D gene (5 bases). The CDR3 is 13 residues long. Germline assignment: CDR1 SGHTA and CDR2 FQGTGA. V dropped 1 base and J dropped 10 bases, with 11 bases sitting between them. The CDR3 DNA is TGTGCCAGCAGCTTAAGCAGGGCTGGAGAGCAGTTCTTC. It translates to CASSLSRAGEQFF.

This chain links TRBV28 with TRBJ1-4; D possibly corresponds to TRBD1 (6 bases). CDR1 and CDR2 from the germline V gene are MDHEN and SYDVKM. This CDR3 comprises 14 residues. V was clipped by 4 bases and J by 8 bases, with 14 bases between them. The CDR3 loop is CASSSQGYVEKLFF. The CDR3 DNA is TGTGCCAGCAGTTCACAGGGTTATGTCGAAAAACTGTTTTTT.

V gene TRBV29-1 combines with J gene TRBJ1-1; 11 nucleotides align to TRBD1. Trimming cost V 7 bases and J 4 bases; bases outside gene matches: 11. The CDR3 contains 15 residues. Germline CDR1 is SQVTM and CDR2 is ANQGSEA. This CDR3 is CSAQGQGAPGTEAFF. The CDR3 DNA follows: TGCAGCGCCCAAGGACAGGGGGCTCCGGGCACTGAAGCTTTCTTT.

The chain uses TRBV28 and TRBJ2-7, with D unclear. Looked up from germline, CDR1 is MDHEN and CDR2 is SYDVKM. The CDR3 contains 15 residues. The V and J ends lost 5 bases and 6 bases respectively, with 20 bases between them. Here the CDR3 reads CASSQRSEVGPEQYF. DNA of the CDR3: TGTGCCAGCAGTCAGAGGTCGGAAGTTGGTCCCGAGCAGTACTTC.

The rearrangement links TRBV6-1 to TRBJ1-5, with unresolved D. Germline CDR1 reads MNHNS; CDR2 reads SASEGT. The CDR3 has 19 amino acids. The V and J ends lost 1 base and 2 bases respectively, with 21 bases between them. CDR3 loop: CASSEVFGQKPTRNQPQHF. DNA of the CDR3: TGTGCCAGCAGTGAAGTGTTCGGGCAGAAACCCACTCGCAATCAGCCCCAGCATTTT.

J is TRBJ1-5 and V is TRBV4-3; no reliable D call. CDR1 is LGHNA, CDR2 YSLEER, per germline. This CDR3 has 13 amino acids. V was shortened by 0 bases and J by 7 bases, with 7 bases between the two germline ends. CDR3 sequence reads: CASSQEVGQPQHF. The CDR3, as DNA: TGCGCCAGCAGCCAAGAAGTAGGACAGCCCCAGCATTTT.

Of note for this clone: The limits of the CDR3 on the DNA are not certain, so only TCRdb's listed CDR3 is given. The CDR3 sequence is CASSWGSGTFF. The chain has TRBV28 and TRBJ1-1; no DNA check was done on the table's D call, TRBD1. The CDR3 totals 11 residues, both ends included. CDR1 and CDR2 (germline): MDHEN, SYDVKM.

The chain uses TRBV28 and TRBJ2-3; D uncertain. Germline CDR1 MDHEN, CDR2 SYDVKM. The V end was cut by 10 bases, the J end by 11 bases, with 19 bases between. The CDR3 consists of 12 residues. CDR3 in DNA: TGTGCCATCGCTGGCAGGCTAATGAGGCAGTATTTT. Its protein is CAIAGRLMRQYF.

V and J are TRBV5-1 and TRBJ1-6; unclear D gene. Germline CDR1 SGHRS, CDR2 YFSETQ. The CDR3 is 15 amino acids. Between the trimmed V and J ends, which lost 4 bases and 2 bases, there was a span of 10 bases. The CDR3 nucleotides are TGCGCCAGCAGCCGGACTGGAACCTATAATTCACCCCTCCACTTT. It yields the protein CASSRTGTYNSPLHF. The whole variable domain, filled in from reference TRBV5-1 and TRBJ1-6, reads KAGVTQTPRYLIKTRGQQVTLSCSPISGHRSVSWYQQTPGQGLQFLFEYFSETQRNKGNFPGRFSGRQFSNSRSEMNVSTLELGDSALYLCASSRTGTYNSPLHFGNGTRLTVT.

This clone was detected only once. The genes are TRBV29-1 and TRBJ1-1; possibly TRBD1 for D (6 bases). The germline V gene has CDR1 SQVTM and CDR2 ANQGSEA. Deletions cut 7 bases from V and 11 bases from J, with 14 bases between. The CDR3 is 10 residues long. CDR3 loop: CSGHTGRAFF. The CDR3 DNA sequence: TGCAGCGGGCATACAGGGCGGGCTTTCTTT.

This chain joins TRBV10-2 and TRBJ1-2; maybe TRBD1 (5 bases). Trimming shortened V by 4 bases and J by 1 base, and 10 bases separated the two germline ends. This CDR3 has 14 residues. Germline values: CDR1 WSHSY, CDR2 SAAADI. CDR3 loop: CASSGGSFNYGYTF. CDR3 coding DNA: TGCGCCAGCAGTGGGGGGTCGTTTAACTATGGCTACACCTTC.

The chain's CDR3 is CASSETSGRLFQQYF. CDR3 nucleotides: TGTGCCAGCAGTGAAACTAGCGGGAGGTTGTTCCAGCAGTACTTC. The chain is built from TRBV25-1 and TRBJ2-7; the match to TRBD2 covers 12 bases. CDR1 is MGHDK and CDR2 is SYGVNS in the germline V gene. With 2 bases clipped from V and 8 bases from J, the junction kept 7 bases outside the gene matches. The length of the CDR3 is 15 residues.

The chain recombines TRBV19 with TRBJ1-2; possibly TRBD1 for D (5 bases). V was pared by 3 bases and J by 5 bases, with 13 bases between. The germline V gene has CDR1 LNHDA and CDR2 SQIVND (reference sequence). This CDR3 contains 14 residues. CDR3 in DNA: TGTGCCAGTAGTATTGCACGGGGGGAATATGGCTACACCTTC. Its translation is CASSIARGEYGYTF.

This sequence joins TRBV6-4 and TRBJ2-1; D unresolved. Trimming pared 2 bases from V and 0 bases from J, leaving 8 bases between. Germline V CDR1 and CDR2: MRHNA, SNTAGT. The CDR3 consists of 15 residues. The CDR3 sequence is CASSDDAGSYNEQFF. In DNA form, the CDR3 reads TGTGCCAGCAGTGACGATGCCGGCTCCTACAATGAGCAGTTCTTC.

The chain carries TRBV19 and TRBJ2-1; 9 bases are shared with TRBD1. This CDR3 region has 16 residues. Germline V gene lookup returns CDR1 LNHDA and CDR2 SQIVND (reference sequence). Trimming took 3 bases from V and 1 from J; bases not matched to a gene: 4. The DNA of the CDR3 is TGTGCCAGTAGTATTCTGGGGACAGGGTCCTACAATGAGCAGTTCTTC. Translation: CASSILGTGSYNEQFF.

This clone was picked up a small number of times. The chain is built from TRBV5-4 and TRBJ1-5, with 7 bases identical to TRBD1. CDR1 SGHNT and CDR2 YYREEE come from the germline V gene (reference sequence). V lost 2 bases and J lost 2; bases outside the gene matches: 1. The CDR3 runs to 14 residues. The CDR3 region is CASSLQGRNQPQHF. The DNA of the CDR3 is TGTGCCAGCAGCTTACAGGGGCGCAATCAGCCCCAGCATTTT.

This rearrangement joins TRBV18 to TRBJ1-3; D possibly corresponds to TRBD1 (5 bases). Germline values: CDR1 KGHSH, CDR2 LQKENI. CDR3 length equals 14 residues. Between the trimmed V and J ends, which lost 3 bases and 0 bases, there was a span of 6 bases. The CDR3 sequence is CASSPDSSGNTIYF. The DNA of the CDR3 is TGTGCCAGCTCACCTGACAGCTCTGGAAACACCATATATTTT.

The rearrangement uses TRBV27 and TRBJ2-1; 12 positions agree with TRBD2. With 4 bases clipped from V and 7 bases from J, the junction kept 8 bases outside the gene matches. From germline, CDR1 is MNHEY and CDR2 SMNVEV (reference sequence). The CDR3 has 16 amino acids. DNA of the CDR3: TGTGCCAGCAGTTCGGGGTCTAGCGGGAGGGGAAATGAGCAGTTCTTC. Protein sequence: CASSSGSSGRGNEQFF.

This clone was counted once. The rearrangement joins TRBV15 to TRBJ2-3; 9 nucleotides match TRBD2. V lost 2 bases, J lost 3 bases, and 6 bases stayed unmatched. Germline CDR1 LNHNV, CDR2 YYDKDF (reference sequence). This CDR3 has 16 amino acids. The CDR3 loop reads CATSRSVTSGTDTQYF. As DNA, the CDR3 is TGTGCCACCAGCAGATCCGTGACTAGCGGTACAGATACGCAGTATTTT.

In this sample, this clone turned up a few times. This chain connects TRBV4-3 to TRBJ1-3; TRBD1 matches at 9 bases. V trimming: 3 bases; J trimming: 0 bases; junction bases outside the gene matches: 12. The germline V gene encodes CDR1 LGHNA and CDR2 YSLEER. CDR3 length: 19 residues. As DNA, the CDR3 is TGCGCCAGCAGCCAGGCGGGCCACAGGGGGCCTGGCTCTGGAAACACCATATATTTT. Translated, it gives CASSQAGHRGPGSGNTIYF.

The chain couples TRBV21-1 to TRBJ2-1; the table names TRBD2, a call not compared with the DNA. TRBV21-1 is a known pseudogene. This CDR3 region has 14 residues. The DNA of the CDR3 is TGTGCCAGCAGCAAAAGCCCCGCGGCGAATGAGCAGTTCTTC. Protein: CASSKSPAANEQFF.